These T cell receptor beta chains were read from a single sample in a study of shared clonotypes between healthy human individuals. Sequencing used immunoSEQ multiplex PCR; TCRdb keeps in-frame clones, though not all of them. The profile shows some 1 million clones, more than 60% of them singletons. Sequences were obtained from memory CD4+ T cells sorted from blood. The receptors stem from a man between 18 and 35 years old in good health. Each CDR3 is given with its conserved first and last residue. The D gene is left open where the match is weak. Size is stated for part of the rows, as once, few or many counts, or as a class when the clone is expanded.

d_call: -; j_call: TRBJ2-4; clone_size: -; v_call: TRBV10-2; cdr3_length: 14; cdr3_nt: TGCGCCAGCAGTGTATACGGGACGGGGTACATTCAGTACTTC; cdr3_aa: CASSVYGTGYIQYF
d_call: -; j_call: TRBJ1-4; clone_size: -; v_call: TRBV7-9; cdr3_length: 13; cdr3_nt: TGTGCCAGCAGTCCATCAGGGGTCGAAAAACTGTTTTTT; cdr3_aa: CASSPSGVEKLFF
d_call: -; j_call: TRBJ2-7; clone_size: few; v_call: TRBV5-6; cdr3_length: 15; cdr3_nt: TGTGCCAGCAGCTCATTCGGGCTACTCGACTACGAGCAGTACTTC; cdr3_aa: CASSSFGLLDYEQYF
d_call: TRBD1; j_call: TRBJ2-1; clone_size: -; v_call: TRBV6-5; cdr3_length: 15; cdr3_nt: TGTGCCAGCAGTTACTCGAACAGGGGCGACAATGAGCAGTTCTTC; cdr3_aa: CASSYSNRGDNEQFF
d_call: TRBD2; j_call: TRBJ2-2; clone_size: few; v_call: TRBV5-1; cdr3_length: 16; cdr3_nt: TGCGCCAGCAGCTTGAGGACTAGCGGGAGCACCGGGGAGCTGTTTTTT; cdr3_aa: CASSLRTSGSTGELFF
d_call: -; j_call: TRBJ1-2; clone_size: -; v_call: TRBV4-1; cdr3_length: 11; cdr3_nt: TGCGCCAGCAGCCAATACGGTGGCTACACCTTC; cdr3_aa: CASSQYGGYTF
d_call: TRBD1; j_call: TRBJ2-2; clone_size: -; v_call: TRBV5-1; cdr3_length: 16; cdr3_nt: TGCGCCAGCAGCTGGGGGACAGGGAGGGTCCCCGGGGAGCTGTTTTTT; cdr3_aa: CASSWGTGRVPGELFF
d_call: -; j_call: TRBJ1-5; clone_size: few; v_call: TRBV6-6; cdr3_length: 13; cdr3_nt: TGTGCCACCAGCCCGGGGAGCAATCAGCCCCAGCATTTT; cdr3_aa: CATSPGSNQPQHF
d_call: -; j_call: TRBJ2-4; clone_size: -; v_call: TRBV6-5; cdr3_length: 12; cdr3_nt: TGTGCCAGCAGTTCCAGAACCGGGACTCGGTACTTC; cdr3_aa: CASSSRTGTRYF
d_call: -; j_call: TRBJ1-3; clone_size: -; v_call: TRBV10-2; cdr3_length: 14; cdr3_nt: TGCGCCAGCAGTACAGGGAGTTCTGGAAACACCATATATTTT; cdr3_aa: CASSTGSSGNTIYF
d_call: -; j_call: TRBJ1-2; clone_size: -; v_call: TRBV5-6; cdr3_length: 15; cdr3_nt: -; cdr3_aa: CASRRVGSGNRGHTF
d_call: -; j_call: TRBJ1-6; clone_size: -; v_call: TRBV5-4; cdr3_length: 14; cdr3_nt: TGTGCCAGCAGCTTGGAGGCGGGCGGGTCACCCCTCCACTTT; cdr3_aa: CASSLEAGGSPLHF
d_call: TRBD2; j_call: TRBJ2-2; clone_size: -; v_call: TRBV11-2; cdr3_length: 16; cdr3_nt: TGTGCCAGCAGCTTAGGGCTAGCGGGACTCACCGGGGAGCTGTTTTTT; cdr3_aa: CASSLGLAGLTGELFF
d_call: -; j_call: TRBJ1-3; clone_size: -; v_call: TRBV6-5; cdr3_length: 14; cdr3_nt: TGTGCCAGCAGACAGGGTTCTACTGGAAACACCATATATTTT; cdr3_aa: CASRQGSTGNTIYF
d_call: TRBD1; j_call: TRBJ1-2; clone_size: many; v_call: TRBV6-5; cdr3_length: 14; cdr3_nt: TGTGCCAGCAGTCTACGACAGGGGGTAGGAGGCTACACCTTC; cdr3_aa: CASSLRQGVGGYTF
d_call: TRBD1; j_call: TRBJ2-1; clone_size: -; v_call: TRBV6-5; cdr3_length: 15; cdr3_nt: TGTGCCAGCAGTTCTGGGACAGGGGGGTACAATGAGCAGTTCTTC; cdr3_aa: CASSSGTGGYNEQFF
d_call: -; j_call: TRBJ2-7; clone_size: -; v_call: TRBV10-3; cdr3_length: 15; cdr3_nt: TGTGCCATCAGGGCGGCGGAAAGTGGGACCTACGAGCAGTACTTC; cdr3_aa: CAIRAAESGTYEQYF
d_call: -; j_call: TRBJ1-6; clone_size: -; v_call: TRBV7-9; cdr3_length: 14; cdr3_nt: TGTGCCAGCAGCTTAGCCGGTTTTAATTCACCCCTCCACTTT; cdr3_aa: CASSLAGFNSPLHF
d_call: -; j_call: TRBJ1-1; clone_size: -; v_call: TRBV6-5; cdr3_length: 12; cdr3_nt: TGTGCCAGCAGTCCGGGTCGGTCTGAAGCTTTCTTT; cdr3_aa: CASSPGRSEAFF
d_call: -; j_call: TRBJ2-2; clone_size: -; v_call: TRBV5-1; cdr3_length: 17; cdr3_nt: TGCGCCAGCAGCTTGTCGACTAGGGGCCTTTATACCGGGGAGCTGTTTTTT; cdr3_aa: CASSLSTRGLYTGELFF
d_call: -; j_call: TRBJ1-2; clone_size: -; v_call: TRBV10-2; cdr3_length: 13; cdr3_nt: TGCGCCAGCAGTGAGGTGGGACTCCGTGGCTACACCTTC; cdr3_aa: CASSEVGLRGYTF
d_call: TRBD2; j_call: TRBJ2-1; clone_size: -; v_call: TRBV29-1; cdr3_length: 15; cdr3_nt: TGCAGCGTTGGCTTACTAGCGGGAGTCGAGAATGAGCAGTTCTTC; cdr3_aa: CSVGLLAGVENEQFF
d_call: -; j_call: TRBJ2-2; clone_size: -; v_call: TRBV5-1; cdr3_length: 16; cdr3_nt: TGCGCCAGCAGCTGGGAAGGACAGAGGAACACCGGGGAGCTGTTTTTT; cdr3_aa: CASSWEGQRNTGELFF
d_call: TRBD1; j_call: TRBJ2-7; clone_size: few; v_call: TRBV15; cdr3_length: 14; cdr3_nt: TGTGCCACCAGCAGAGATACTACAGGGGTCGAGCAGTACTTC; cdr3_aa: CATSRDTTGVEQYF
d_call: -; j_call: TRBJ1-1; clone_size: -; v_call: TRBV2; cdr3_length: 13; cdr3_nt: TGTGCCAGCATTCTCAGGCAGTACACTGAAGCTTTCTTT; cdr3_aa: CASILRQYTEAFF
d_call: -; j_call: TRBJ1-2; clone_size: -; v_call: TRBV7-8; cdr3_length: 13; cdr3_nt: TGTGCCAGCAGCGCCCGGTGGAGTTATGGCTACACCTTC; cdr3_aa: CASSARWSYGYTF
d_call: -; j_call: TRBJ2-6; clone_size: many; v_call: TRBV18; cdr3_length: 17; cdr3_nt: TGTGCCAGCTCACCAGGGGGCCAGAGCTCTGGGGCCAACGTCCTGACTTTC; cdr3_aa: CASSPGGQSSGANVLTF
d_call: -; j_call: TRBJ1-2; clone_size: -; v_call: TRBV6-5; cdr3_length: 13; cdr3_nt: TGTGCCAGCAGTTACTCTCAGGGAGATGGCTACACCTTC; cdr3_aa: CASSYSQGDGYTF
d_call: -; j_call: TRBJ2-3; clone_size: once; v_call: TRBV6-1; cdr3_length: 13; cdr3_nt: TGTGCCAGCTCCCGGGACTTCACAGATACGCAGTATTTT; cdr3_aa: CASSRDFTDTQYF
d_call: -; j_call: TRBJ1-4; clone_size: -; v_call: TRBV28; cdr3_length: 15; cdr3_nt: TGTGCCAGCAGTTTCTCAGGGGCTACTAATGAAAAACTGTTTTTT; cdr3_aa: CASSFSGATNEKLFF
d_call: -; j_call: TRBJ2-4; clone_size: few; v_call: TRBV30; cdr3_length: 12; cdr3_nt: TGTGCCTGGAGTGGAGGGGTCGACATTCAGTACTTC; cdr3_aa: CAWSGGVDIQYF
d_call: -; j_call: TRBJ1-1; clone_size: -; v_call: TRBV6-1; cdr3_length: 13; cdr3_nt: TGTGCCAGCAGTGATAACAAACGGACTGAAGCTTTCTTT; cdr3_aa: CASSDNKRTEAFF
d_call: -; j_call: TRBJ2-7; clone_size: once; v_call: TRBV11-2; cdr3_length: 14; cdr3_nt: TGTGCCAGCAGCTTAGTGGGGGGAACCTACGAGCAGTACTTC; cdr3_aa: CASSLVGGTYEQYF
d_call: -; j_call: TRBJ2-7; clone_size: -; v_call: TRBV29-1; cdr3_length: 12; cdr3_nt: TGCAGCGTTGGGGAATCTTACTACGAGCAGTACTTC; cdr3_aa: CSVGESYYEQYF
d_call: TRBD1; j_call: TRBJ1-2; clone_size: few; v_call: TRBV28; cdr3_length: 14; cdr3_nt: TGTGCCAGCAGTTTTCCAGCGACAGGGTTTGGCTACACCTTC; cdr3_aa: CASSFPATGFGYTF
d_call: -; j_call: TRBJ1-4; clone_size: -; v_call: TRBV28; cdr3_length: 13; cdr3_nt: TGTGCCAGCAGTAGGGGTCCTAATGAAAAACTGTTTTTT; cdr3_aa: CASSRGPNEKLFF
d_call: TRBD1; j_call: TRBJ2-3; clone_size: few; v_call: TRBV10-3; cdr3_length: 15; cdr3_nt: TGTGCCATCAGTGGAGGACAGGTGCGCACAGATACGCAGTATTTT; cdr3_aa: CAISGGQVRTDTQYF
d_call: -; j_call: TRBJ1-2; clone_size: -; v_call: TRBV27; cdr3_length: 15; cdr3_nt: TGTGCCAGCAGTTTAGGAGGAAGAACACCCTATGGCTACACCTTC; cdr3_aa: CASSLGGRTPYGYTF
d_call: -; j_call: TRBJ2-3; clone_size: once; v_call: TRBV29-1; cdr3_length: 14; cdr3_nt: TGCAGCGTTGTTGATTTTACAAGCACAGATACGCAGTATTTT; cdr3_aa: CSVVDFTSTDTQYF
d_call: TRBD1; j_call: TRBJ1-1; clone_size: -; v_call: TRBV5-4; cdr3_length: 15; cdr3_nt: TGTGCCAGCAGCTTGGTTGGGACAGATAACACTGAAGCTTTCTTT; cdr3_aa: CASSLVGTDNTEAFF
d_call: TRBD1; j_call: TRBJ2-1; clone_size: -; v_call: TRBV2; cdr3_length: 15; cdr3_nt: TGTGCAGCAAGTCACTTAGGACAGGGGGCGGATGAGCAGTTCTTC; cdr3_aa: CAASHLGQGADEQFF